These T cell receptor beta chains were read from a single sample in a study of T cell responses to AZD1222 COVID-19 vaccine. This table comes from immunoSEQ multiplex PCR, and its TCRdb copy is limited to in-frame clones, with some not included. The sample holds around 100,000 clones, roughly four fifths seen once. The source was peripheral blood, collected on day 0 of AZD1222 vaccination. Receptors originate from an adult in good health. The CDR3 runs from the conserved cysteine through the conserved F or W. The D gene is left open where the match is weak. Some rows have no size entry. The others give once, few or many, or a class for an expanded clone.

CDR3 length | J gene | V gene | D gene | clone size | CDR3 DNA | CDR3 protein
15 | TRBJ2-7 | TRBV19 | TRBD2 | . | TGTGCCACTTCGAGTTTAAGCGGGAGTCTCTACGAGCAGTACTTC | CATSSLSGSLYEQYF
16 | TRBJ1-1 | TRBV27 | TRBD1 | . | TGTGCCAGCAGTTTATCGCCGGGACAGGGGATCCAAGGGGCTTTCTTT | CASSLSPGQGIQGAFF
15 | TRBJ1-2 | TRBV27 | . | . | TGTGCCAGCAGTTTCGACAGGTCCCGGGCCGCGGGCTACACCTTC | CASSFDRSRAAGYTF
13 | TRBJ1-2 | TRBV7-9 | . | . | TGTGCCAGCAGCTTAGAGGGTTGGGCTGGCTACACCTTC | CASSLEGWAGYTF
14 | TRBJ2-7 | TRBV18 | TRBD2 | . | TGTGCCAGCTCGGAAGCGGGAGCGGTCTACGAGCAGTACTTC | CASSEAGAVYEQYF
15 | TRBJ2-7 | TRBV9 | TRBD2 | . | TGTGCCAGCAGCGTAGCGCTAGCGGGCCAATACGAGCAGTACTTC | CASSVALAGQYEQYF
13 | TRBJ2-1 | TRBV30 | TRBD2 | . | TGTGCCTGGAGTGTAAGCCTAGCGGGGCAGCAGTTCTTC | CAWSVSLAGQQFF
16 | TRBJ1-6 | TRBV11-2 | . | . | TGTGCCAGCAGCCAATCCGTGGATCCCTATAATTCACCCCTCCACTTT | CASSQSVDPYNSPLHF
14 | TRBJ1-2 | TRBV5-1 | . | . | TGCGCCAGCAGCTTAGGACAGCCCAACTATGGCTACACCTTC | CASSLGQPNYGYTF
18 | TRBJ2-1 | TRBV5-1 | . | . | TGCGCCAGCAGCTTGGGGGGGTCACAGGGACCCCGGGGGAGTGAGCAGTTCTTC | CASSLGGSQGPRGSEQFF
16 | TRBJ2-1 | TRBV24-1 | TRBD2 | once | TGTGCCACCAGTGAGGGCCCGGGACTAGGATACAATGAGCAGTTCTTC | CATSEGPGLGYNEQFF
13 | TRBJ1-5 | TRBV28 | . | . | TGTGCCAGCAGATGGGGGGCGGGTCAGCCCCAGCATTTT | CASRWGAGQPQHF
13 | TRBJ1-5 | TRBV19 | TRBD1 | once | TGTGCCAGTAGTACACAGGGGAATCAGCCCCAGCATTTT | CASSTQGNQPQHF
14 | TRBJ2-7 | TRBV15 | TRBD2 | . | TGTGCCACCAGCAGAGAAGGACTAGGGTTCGAGCAGTACTTC | CATSREGLGFEQYF
11 | TRBJ2-7 | TRBV28 | . | . | TGTGCCAGCGGCCCTAGCTACGAGCAGTACTTC | CASGPSYEQYF
11 | TRBJ1-1 | TRBV19 | . | few | TGTGCCAGTAGTGAGAACACTGAAGCTTTCTTT | CASSENTEAFF
14 | TRBJ2-7 | TRBV5-1 | TRBD2 | . | TGCGCCAGCAGCTTAAGCGGGGGGACCTACGAGCAGTACTTC | CASSLSGGTYEQYF
14 | TRBJ2-7 | TRBV5-1 | . | . | TGCGCCAGCCCCCCCTGCGGGCTTTCGTACGAGCAGTACTTC | CASPPCGLSYEQYF
16 | TRBJ1-1 | TRBV6-6 | . | . | TGTGCCAGCAGTTCCGCCCTGGGAGGGGCCGACACTGAAGCTTTCTTT | CASSSALGGADTEAFF
14 | TRBJ1-5 | TRBV5-8 | TRBD1 | few | TGTGCCAGCAGCTCGACAGGGCTTGGTCAGCCCCAGCATTTT | CASSSTGLGQPQHF
13 | TRBJ1-1 | TRBV19 | . | once | TGTGCCAGTACCTCACAGGGGAACACTGAAGCTTTCTTT | CASTSQGNTEAFF
13 | TRBJ1-5 | TRBV28 | TRBD1 | . | TGTGCCACCGGACAGGGGGCGGTTCAGCCCCAGCATTTT | CATGQGAVQPQHF
14 | TRBJ1-5 | TRBV27 | . | . | TGTGCCAGCGGAATCGGGCCTAGCAATCAGCCCCAGCATTTT | CASGIGPSNQPQHF
13 | TRBJ2-7 | TRBV29-1 | TRBD1 | . | TGCAGCGGTGCGAGGGGACAGCCCTACGAGCAGTACTTC | CSGARGQPYEQYF
13 | TRBJ2-7 | TRBV5-4 | . | . | TGTGCCAGCAGCTTGGGGGACCACTACGAGCAGTACTTC | CASSLGDHYEQYF
15 | TRBJ1-2 | TRBV5-1 | . | . | TGCGCCAGCAGCTTGGAGGAGACGATTAACTATGGCTACACCTTC | CASSLEETINYGYTF
15 | TRBJ1-5 | TRBV7-8 | . | . | TGTGCCAGCAGCTTGGGGCAGTATAGCAATCAGCCCCAGCATTTT | CASSLGQYSNQPQHF
16 | TRBJ2-2 | TRBV15 | . | . | TGTGCCACCAGCAGAGGGGGAGCGAGGGTCACCGGGGAGCTGTTTTTT | CATSRGGARVTGELFF
15 | TRBJ1-4 | TRBV6-5 | TRBD1 | . | TGTGCCAGCAGACGCGCCGGGACAGGGTATGAAAAACTGTTTTTT | CASRRAGTGYEKLFF
18 | TRBJ1-2 | TRBV28 | TRBD1 | . | TGTGCCAGCAGTTTGCCCGGGACAGGGGAGGATTTAAGTCGTGGCTACACCTTC | CASSLPGTGEDLSRGYTF
17 | TRBJ2-1 | TRBV7-9 | TRBD2 | . | TGTGCCAGCAGCTTCCCCCCTGCTAGCGGGGGGGCTTATGAGCAGTTCTTC | CASSFPPASGGAYEQFF
15 | TRBJ2-1 | TRBV6-5 | TRBD1 | . | TGTGCCAGCAGGGCCGGGACAGGGATGTACAATGAGCAGTTCTTC | CASRAGTGMYNEQFF
12 | TRBJ2-5 | TRBV28 | . | . | TGTGCCAGCAGTTTAGGTGATCAGACCCAGTACTTC | CASSLGDQTQYF
10 | TRBJ2-7 | TRBV11-2 | . | . | TGTGCCAGCAGCTTGTTGATGCAGTACTTC | CASSLLMQYF
12 | TRBJ1-4 | TRBV28 | . | . | TGTGCCAGCACAGGGGTCCCGGAAAAACTGTTTTTT | CASTGVPEKLFF
14 | TRBJ2-7 | TRBV19 | TRBD1 | . | TGTGCCAGTAGTCCGACAGGGCGAATCGCCGAGCAGTACTTC | CASSPTGRIAEQYF
14 | TRBJ2-7 | TRBV4-1 | . | . | TGCGCCAGCAGCCAAGTCGGTCAGGTACACGAGCAGTACTTC | CASSQVGQVHEQYF
15 | TRBJ1-4 | TRBV4-3 | . | . | TGCGCCAGCAGCCAAGAGCTGGCAACTAATGAAAAACTGTTTTTT | CASSQELATNEKLFF
15 | TRBJ1-2 | TRBV9 | TRBD1 | few | TGTGCCAGCAGCGTAGAAGGGGGCGGATACGGAGGCTACACCTTC | CASSVEGGGYGGYTF
12 | TRBJ2-2 | TRBV12-5 | . | . | TGTGCTAGGCTAGCGTACACCGGGGAGCTGTTTTTT | CARLAYTGELFF
16 | TRBJ1-3 | TRBV3-1/TRBV3-2 | . | few | TGTGCCAGCAGCCAAGGCAGACAGTTCTCTGGAAACACCATATATTTT | CASSQGRQFSGNTIYF
14 | TRBJ2-7 | TRBV9 | . | . | TGTGCCAGCAGCCCCACTCCTGGGGCCTACGAGCAGTACTTC | CASSPTPGAYEQYF
11 | TRBJ1-1 | TRBV29-1 | TRBD1 | few | TGCAGCGCAGTCCGGGACAGGGTCTCTTTCTTT | CSAVRDRVSFF
17 | TRBJ2-3 | TRBV10-3 | . | . | TGTGCCATCAGTGAGTCGATGGGGCAGGGGAGCACAGATACGCAGTATTTT | CAISESMGQGSTDTQYF
13 | TRBJ2-5 | TRBV20-1 | . | once | TGCAGTGCTAGTAGGACAGCCCAAGAGACCCAGTACTTC | CSASRTAQETQYF
12 | TRBJ1-6 | TRBV2 | . | . | TGTGCCAGCAGACAGGGTTTGACACCCCTCCACTTT | CASRQGLTPLHF
13 | TRBJ2-7 | TRBV27 | TRBD1 | . | TGTGCCAGCAGGCCCCAGGGGGCGGGGGAGCAGTACTTC | CASRPQGAGEQYF
15 | TRBJ2-7 | TRBV9 | . | . | TGTGCCAGCAGCGTAGCTTACGGCGACTCCTACGAGCAGTACTTC | CASSVAYGDSYEQYF
16 | TRBJ1-3 | TRBV15 | . | . | TGTGCCACCAGCAGAGATCGACAGTCCTCTGGAAACACCATATATTTT | CATSRDRQSSGNTIYF
16 | TRBJ1-6 | TRBV28 | . | . | TGTGCCAGCATGCCCGCGGGGGGGACCGGGCATTCACCCCTCCACTTT | CASMPAGGTGHSPLHF
14 | TRBJ2-7 | TRBV5-1 | . | many | TGCGCCAGCAGCTTGGGGACAGTGTCCTACGAGCAGTACTTC | CASSLGTVSYEQYF